These 30 T cell receptor beta chains came from one sample sequenced in a study of T cell repertoires in cytomegalovirus infection. These TCRs are of unknown antigen specificity. TCRdb reprocessed the reads with MiXCR, giving one entry per CDR3 protein. The sample yields under 200,000 distinct CDR3 sequences, roughly a fifth seen once. The sample was CD8+ T cells from cultured PBMCs, taken from culture after CMV antigen stimulation. These receptors originate from a human donor in good health (CMV status not recorded). Some clones in this sample may be carry-over from other donors' samples.

The chain links TRBV7-8 to TRBJ2-7; D may correspond to TRBD1 or TRBD2 (5 bases each). Trimming removed 6 bases from V and 1 base from J, with 19 bases in between. Looked up from germline, CDR1 is SGHVS and CDR2 is FQNEAQ. CDR3 length: 16 amino acids. CDR3 in amino acids: CASSGPVGVRSYEQYF. The CDR3 DNA sequence: TGTGCCAGCAGTGGACCCGTGGGGGTGAGGTCCTACGAGCAGTACTTC. The full variable domain, in which reference TRBV7-8 and TRBJ2-7 provide the parts outside the CDR3, is GAGVSQSPRYKVAKRGQDVALRCDPISGHVSLFWYQQALGQGPEFLTYFQNEAQLDKSGLPSDRFFAERPEGSVSTLKIQRTQQEDSAVYLCASSGPVGVRSYEQYFGPGTRLTVT.

V usage is TRBV4-1 and J usage is TRBJ1-3; D is perhaps TRBD1 (5 bases). Trimming took off 4 bases at V and 0 bases at J, with 16 bases between the two ends. CDR3 length equals 17 residues. The V gene's germline CDR1 is MGHRA and CDR2 YSYEKL. The CDR3 is CASSLFAGTNSGNTIYF. The CDR3 DNA is TGCGCCAGCAGCCTTTTCGCCGGGACGAACTCTGGAAACACCATATATTTT.

This clonotype was seen many times. The chain uses TRBV5-6 and TRBJ2-1; D might be TRBD1 (6 bases). Trimming cost V 1 base and J 0 bases, with 14 bases left between them. The CDR3 has 17 residues. Germline CDR1 SGHDT, CDR2 YYEEEE. CDR3 residues: CASSLWIDRSSYNEQFF. The DNA for the CDR3 is TGTGCCAGCAGCTTGTGGATCGACAGGAGCTCCTACAATGAGCAGTTCTTC.

This clonotype was observed a handful of times. J is TRBJ1-1 and V is TRBV7-9; D might be TRBD1 (6 bases). Trimming removed 6 bases from V and 8 bases from J, with 16 bases in between. Looked up from germline, CDR1 is SEHNR and CDR2 is FQNEAQ (reference sequence). The CDR3 runs 13 residues. The DNA of the CDR3 is TGTGCCAGCAGATCCGACCCCGGGACAGAAGCTTTCTTT. Amino acid sequence: CASRSDPGTEAFF.

This clonotype was seen a handful of times. V and J are TRBV6-2 or TRBV6-3 and TRBJ1-4; tentatively, D is TRBD1 (5 bases). V was trimmed by 7 bases and J by 5 bases, leaving 17 bases between them. The CDR3 sequence is 15 residues long. The germline CDR1 and CDR2 sequences are MNHEY and SVGEGT. In DNA, the CDR3 is TGTGCCAGCAAACCCTCCGGGACGGCAAATGAAAAACTGTTTTTT. It specifies CASKPSGTANEKLFF.

V and J are TRBV7-8 and TRBJ2-1; possible D gene TRBD1, 6 bases. Germline assignment: CDR1 SGHVS and CDR2 FQNEAQ. Trimming pared 1 base from V and 1 base from J, leaving 11 bases between. This CDR3 contains 16 residues. The CDR3 here is CASSLDGQSSYNEQFF. As DNA, the CDR3 is TGTGCCAGCAGCTTAGATGGACAGAGTTCCTACAATGAGCAGTTCTTC.

This chain joins TRBV7-8 and TRBJ2-3, with 9 bases lining up with TRBD2. There are 15 residues in the CDR3. Germline CDR1 is SGHVS and CDR2 is FQNEAQ. With V trimmed by 6 bases and J by 1 base, 5 bases remained unmatched. The CDR3 DNA follows: TGTGCCAGCAGAGTGGCTAGCGGGGGCACAGATACGCAGTATTTT. It yields the protein CASRVASGGTDTQYF.

The CDR3 spells CASSDTGAVTEAFF. In DNA, the CDR3 is TGTGCCAGCAGTGACACAGGGGCTGTCACTGAAGCTTTCTTT. The gene calls are TRBV25-1 and TRBJ1-1; 7 bases match TRBD1. The V gene's germline CDR1 is MGHDK and CDR2 SYGVNS. The J segment lost 4 bases and the V segment lost 3 bases, leaving 5 bases of the junction unmatched. The length of the CDR3 is 14 residues.

The V gene is TRBV7-2, the J gene TRBJ2-3; 10 nucleotides match TRBD2. CDR1 SGHTA and CDR2 FQGNSA come from the germline V gene. This CDR3 region has 19 residues. V lost 2 bases, J lost 3 bases, and 14 bases stayed unmatched. CDR3 protein: CASSLRRTRSGGATDTQYF. CDR3 coding DNA: TGTGCCAGCAGCTTACGGCGCACTCGGAGCGGGGGGGCTACAGATACGCAGTATTTT.

The V and J genes are TRBV4-2 and TRBJ2-3, with TRBD2 identical over 14 bases. The length of the CDR3 is 19 residues. V was clipped by 0 bases and J by 2 bases; unmatched bases: 7. Germline CDR1 reads LGHNA; CDR2 reads YNFKEQ. The CDR3 region is CASSQDMTSGGAFTDTQYF. In DNA form, the CDR3 reads TGTGCCAGCAGCCAAGATATGACTAGCGGGGGGGCCTTCACAGATACGCAGTATTTT.

The table lists this clonotype with a few counts. This chain joins TRBV15 and TRBJ1-5; D remains ambiguous. V was shortened by 3 bases and J by 7 bases, with 7 bases between the two germline ends. The CDR3 is 12 residues long. CDR1 LNHNV and CDR2 YYDKDF come from the germline V gene (reference sequence). As DNA, the CDR3 is TGTGCCACCAGCAGTCTCCAACAGCCCCAGCATTTT. The encoded protein is CATSSLQQPQHF.

This clonotype was found a few times. The rearrangement uses TRBV6-2 or TRBV6-3 and TRBJ2-7, with no clear D. The CDR3 is 15 amino acids. Germline V gives CDR1 MNHEY, CDR2 SVGEGT. The V end was cut by 4 bases, the J end by 1 base, with 14 bases between. The CDR3 DNA sequence: TGTGCCAGCAGTTCGGAAAATCCCTGGTCCTACGAGCAGTACTTC. Protein product: CASSSENPWSYEQYF.

This clonotype was picked up a small number of times. This chain connects TRBV2 to TRBJ1-1, with a possible D match to TRBD1 (5 bases). This CDR3 contains 14 residues. Germline loops: CDR1 SNHLY, CDR2 FYNNEI. Trimming removed 3 bases at V and 2 bases at J, with 10 bases between. This chain's CDR3 is CASSEFRENTEAFF. The CDR3 DNA reads TGTGCCAGCAGTGAGTTCAGGGAAAACACTGAAGCTTTCTTT.

V is TRBV6-5 and J is TRBJ2-7; D may match TRBD1 or TRBD2 (5 bases each). V lost 2 bases, J lost 5 bases, and 13 bases lay in between. There are 14 residues in the CDR3. Germline assignment: CDR1 MNHEY and CDR2 SVGAGI. CDR3 in DNA: TGTGCCAGCAGTTACATCCAGGGACGGAACGAGCAGTACTTC. Translation gives CASSYIQGRNEQYF.

V gene TRBV27 combines with J gene TRBJ2-2; TRBD2 matches 7 bases. This CDR3 region has 15 residues. V lost 7 bases to trimming and J lost 1 base; unmatched junction nucleotides: 6. Looked up from germline, CDR1 is MNHEY and CDR2 is SMNVEV (reference sequence). In nucleotides, the CDR3 is TGTGCCAGCAAGGACGGCGGGGGGAACACCGGGGAGCTGTTTTTT. It codes for CASKDGGGNTGELFF.

This clonotype has just a few counts. This CDR3 is CAISEATSGGVGEQFF. The CDR3 DNA sequence: TGTGCCATCAGTGAGGCGACTAGCGGGGGGGTGGGGGAGCAGTTCTTC. V gene TRBV10-3 combines with J gene TRBJ2-1; 14 nucleotides line up with TRBD2. V shed 2 bases, J shed 10 bases, and the junction held 7 bases outside the gene matches. The CDR3 consists of 16 residues. CDR1 is ENHRY, CDR2 SYGVKD, per germline.

This clonotype turned up a few times. The chain carries TRBV7-2 and TRBJ2-2; 12 bases line up with TRBD2. The CDR3 contains 20 residues. Trimming removed 5 bases from V and 0 bases from J; junction bases left unmatched: 13. CDR1 and CDR2 from the germline V gene are SGHTA and FQGNSA. CDR3 in amino acids: CASSETSGGTEFANTGELFF. CDR3 nucleotides: TGTGCCAGCAGCGAAACTAGCGGGGGGACCGAGTTCGCGAACACCGGGGAGCTGTTTTTT.

In this sample, this clonotype turned up a few times. This sequence joins TRBV6-5 and TRBJ1-1; no clear D gene. This CDR3 contains 14 residues. The V end lost 6 bases, the J end lost 3 bases, and 14 bases lay between the germline ends. In germline, CDR1 is MNHEY, CDR2 SVGAGI. The CDR3 region is CASSSSGSYTEAFF. The DNA of the CDR3 is TGTGCCAGCAGCTCCTCGGGGTCTTACACTGAAGCTTTCTTT.

The sample holds a few counts of this clonotype. This chain connects TRBV5-6 to TRBJ1-6; D is possibly TRBD1 (6 bases). The CDR3 spans 16 residues. CDR1 is SGHDT and CDR2 is YYEEEE in the germline V gene. V shed 4 bases and J shed 9 bases, with 20 bases lying between them. For the CDR3, the DNA is TGTGCCAGCAGCGTCGCCCGTTCAGGGGTTCCTTCACCCCTCCACTTT. It codes for CASSVARSGVPSPLHF.

V is TRBV7-9 and J is TRBJ2-5; unclear D gene. Germline lookup yields CDR1 SEHNR and CDR2 FQNEAQ (reference sequence). This CDR3 region has 13 residues. Trimming cost V 6 bases and J 1 base, with 9 bases left between them. CDR3 sequence: CASRPTFQETQYF. CDR3 in DNA: TGTGCCAGCAGACCGACCTTCCAAGAGACCCAGTACTTC.

The chain is built from TRBV9 and TRBJ2-1, with TRBD2 as a possible D gene (7 bases). V lost 1 base and J 6 bases, leaving 14 bases between the germline ends. Germline V CDR1 and CDR2: SGDLS, YYNGEE. CDR3 length: 15 amino acids. CDR3 loop: CASSVNGGLGNEQFF. CDR3 DNA: TGTGCCAGCAGCGTAAACGGGGGGCTAGGCAATGAGCAGTTCTTC.

In this sample, this clonotype turned up a few times. This chain connects TRBV6-5 to TRBJ1-2, with D possibly being TRBD1 (5 bases). This CDR3 has 15 residues. Trimming stripped 4 bases from V and 4 bases from J, with 16 bases between. CDR1 and CDR2 (germline): MNHEY, SVGAGI. This CDR3 reads CASSWGPRAGYGYTF. CDR3 DNA sequence: TGTGCCAGCAGTTGGGGCCCCAGGGCGGGCTATGGCTACACCTTC.

V usage is TRBV7-8 and J usage is TRBJ2-5; possible D gene TRBD1, 6 bases. This CDR3 contains 15 residues. Trimming took off 1 base at V and 5 bases at J, with 14 bases between the two ends. Looked up from germline, CDR1 is SGHVS and CDR2 is FQNEAQ. CDR3 DNA: TGTGCCAGCAGCTTAGATACAGGGATGAGTGAGACCCAGTACTTC. This translates into CASSLDTGMSETQYF. Full variable domain (remainder filled in from reference TRBV7-8 and TRBJ2-5): GAGVSQSPRYKVAKRGQDVALRCDPISGHVSLFWYQQALGQGPEFLTYFQNEAQLDKSGLPSDRFFAERPEGSVSTLKIQRTQQEDSAVYLCASSLDTGMSETQYFGPGTRLLVL.

In this sample, this clonotype turned up a few times. The rearrangement uses TRBV9 and TRBJ1-5, with 9 bases that match TRBD1. Germline CDR1 is SGDLS and CDR2 is YYNGEE. V gave up 0 bases and J gave up 7 bases; unmatched junction bases: 8. There are 16 residues in the CDR3. CDR3: CASSVEGDREDQPQHF. The CDR3 DNA follows: TGTGCCAGCAGCGTAGAGGGGGACAGGGAAGACCAGCCCCAGCATTTT.

The sample holds a few counts of this clonotype. The CDR3 region has the DNA TGTGCCAGCAGCTTAGGGGGGTACTTCGGCTACACCTTC. Protein: CASSLGGYFGYTF. The chain has TRBV7-6 and TRBJ1-2; tentative D call: TRBD1 (5 bases). Germline V lookup: CDR1 SGHVS, CDR2 FNYEAQ. CDR3 size: 13 residues. V shed 1 base and J shed 8 bases, with 11 bases lying between them.

This clonotype was observed many times. V and J are TRBV6-2 or TRBV6-3 and TRBJ1-2; D is possibly TRBD1 (6 bases). Germline V gene sequence: CDR1 MNHEY, CDR2 SVGEGT. The V end lost 6 bases, the J end lost 4 bases, and 9 bases lay between the germline ends. This CDR3 has 12 amino acids. The CDR3 nucleotides read TGTGCCAGCAGCCCGGACAGCTATGGCTACACCTTC. Translated, it gives CASSPDSYGYTF.

The chain uses TRBV7-2 and TRBJ2-1, with 13 positions matching TRBD2. Germline CDR1 and CDR2: SGHTA and FQGNSA. The CDR3 sequence is 16 residues long. V shed 6 bases and J 6 bases; nucleotides not matched to a gene: 8. CDR3 nucleotides: TGTGCCAGCAGTTCCGAACTAGCGGGGGGGCGCAATGAGCAGTTCTTC. This sequence encodes CASSSELAGGRNEQFF. Supplemented by reference TRBV7-2 and TRBJ2-1, the full variable domain reads GAGVSQSPSNKVTEKGKDVELRCDPISGHTALYWYRQSLGQGLEFLIYFQGNSAPDKSGLPSDRFSAERTGGSVSTLTIQRTQQEDSAVYLCASSSELAGGRNEQFFGPGTRLTVL.

This chain uses TRBV7-2 with TRBJ2-2; D possibly corresponds to TRBD2 (6 bases). The CDR3 has 15 amino acids. CDR1 is SGHTA, CDR2 FQGNSA, per germline. V dropped 4 bases and J dropped 5 bases, with 14 bases sitting between them. CDR3: CASSSERARTGELFF. For the CDR3, the DNA is TGTGCCAGCAGCTCCGAGCGGGCACGTACCGGGGAGCTGTTTTTT.

This chain joins TRBV5-3 and TRBJ2-7, with D perhaps TRBD2 (6 bases). TRBV5-3 is assigned to the ORF class and has an uncertain function. The length of the CDR3 is 13 residues. V was clipped by 8 bases and J by 1 base, with 13 bases between them. CDR3 in DNA: TGTGCCAGTTGGGACTTTTCTTCCTACGAGCAGTACTTC. Encoded protein: CASWDFSSYEQYF.

This clonotype has only a few counts. This chain links TRBV11-2 with TRBJ2-7, with D possibly called TRBD1 or TRBD2 (5 bases each). Looked up from germline, CDR1 is SGHAT and CDR2 is FQNNGV. The CDR3 has 15 residues. V shed 0 bases and J shed 1 base, with 10 bases lying between them. CDR3 region: CASSLEGTASYEQYF. The CDR3 coding sequence is TGTGCCAGCAGCTTAGAGGGGACGGCTTCCTACGAGCAGTACTTC.